The source of this T cell receptor beta chain is a study of CD8+CD57+ T cells in acquired aplastic anemia. The V gene's germline CDR1 is WNHNN and CDR2 SYGVQD (reference sequence). CDR3 length: 14 amino acids. Trimming removed 3 bases at V and 8 bases at J, with 14 bases between. Study-wide points: Shared by patients and controls, some 29 CD8+ CDR3s were abundant in patients.

An expansion of CD8+CD57+ cells by flow cytometry had been shown in patients chosen for sequencing. This clonotype was seen at least ten times. What it recognizes is unknown. Genomic DNA was employed as the template in profiling TCR beta VDJ and CDR3. Each CDR3 protein is one row after TCRdb ran MiXCR on the reads. Here the sample spans just over 200,000 distinct CDR3 sequences, approximately 65% being singletons. The gene calls are TRBV10-1 and TRBJ2-1; D remains ambiguous. The TCR sequence derives from a human donor with aplastic anemia. The sample was sorted CD4+, CD8+, or CD8+CD57+ T cells (not recorded which) from PBMCs. CDR3 sequence (DNA): TGCGCCAGCAGTGATGCCGACCTTGGCGATGAGCAGTTCTTC. This encodes CASSDADLGDEQFF.